The T cell receptor beta chain described here comes from a study of graft-versus-host responses after intestinal transplantation. Study overall: Each recipient received a multivisceral, liver-intestinal, or isolated intestinal graft. Anti-thymocyte globulin served as induction for all recipients, who then took tacrolimus and steroids for around 3 years. General study findings and limits: In recipient marrow, GvH clones were found, and some appeared first in ileum or blood. Early post-transplant HvG declines showed an association with peak circulating GvH clone levels.

Concerning this clone itself: What it binds is unknown.

The assay was immunoSEQ multiplex PCR, and TCRdb's table has in-frame clones only and misses some. The sample has more than 95,000 clones, approximately 94% seen once. The germline V and J ends were trimmed by 5 bases and 0 bases, with 7 bases remaining between them. The CDR3 contains 13 residues. CDR1 and CDR2 from the germline V gene are LNHDA and SQIVND (reference sequence). The chain links TRBV19 to TRBJ1-2; no definite D call. This clonotype originated in a human donor who received an intestinal transplant. Source: unstimulated CD8+ T cells sorted from spleen or lymph node cells, taken before intestinal transplant. DNA of the CDR3: TGTGCCAGTAGTTGGGGAGCTAACTATGGCTACACCTTC. Protein sequence: CASSWGANYGYTF. Looking up the rest from reference TRBV19 and TRBJ1-2 gives the full variable domain: DGGITQSPKYLFRKEGQNVTLSCEQNLNHDAMYWYRQDPGQGLRLIYYSQIVNDFQKGDIAEGYSVSREKKESFPLTVTSAQKNPTAFYLCASSWGANYGYTFGSGTRLTVV.